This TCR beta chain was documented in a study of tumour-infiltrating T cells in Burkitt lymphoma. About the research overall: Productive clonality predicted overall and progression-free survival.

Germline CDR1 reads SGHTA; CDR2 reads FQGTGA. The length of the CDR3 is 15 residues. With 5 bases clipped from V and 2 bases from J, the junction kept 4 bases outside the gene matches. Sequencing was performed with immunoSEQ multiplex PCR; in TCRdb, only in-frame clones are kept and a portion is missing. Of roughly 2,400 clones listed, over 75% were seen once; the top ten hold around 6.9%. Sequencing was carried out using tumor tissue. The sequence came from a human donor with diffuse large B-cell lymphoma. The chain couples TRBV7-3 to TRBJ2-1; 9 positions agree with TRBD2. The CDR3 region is CASSLSGGAYNEQFF. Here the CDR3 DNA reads TGTGCCAGCAGCCTTAGCGGGGGTGCCTACAATGAGCAGTTCTTC. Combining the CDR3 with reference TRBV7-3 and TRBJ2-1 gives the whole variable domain GAGVSQTPSNKVTEKGKYVELRCDPISGHTALYWYRQSLGQGPEFLIYFQGTGAADDSGLPNDRFFAVRPEGSVSTLKIQRTERGDSAVYLCASSLSGGAYNEQFFGPGTRLTVL.